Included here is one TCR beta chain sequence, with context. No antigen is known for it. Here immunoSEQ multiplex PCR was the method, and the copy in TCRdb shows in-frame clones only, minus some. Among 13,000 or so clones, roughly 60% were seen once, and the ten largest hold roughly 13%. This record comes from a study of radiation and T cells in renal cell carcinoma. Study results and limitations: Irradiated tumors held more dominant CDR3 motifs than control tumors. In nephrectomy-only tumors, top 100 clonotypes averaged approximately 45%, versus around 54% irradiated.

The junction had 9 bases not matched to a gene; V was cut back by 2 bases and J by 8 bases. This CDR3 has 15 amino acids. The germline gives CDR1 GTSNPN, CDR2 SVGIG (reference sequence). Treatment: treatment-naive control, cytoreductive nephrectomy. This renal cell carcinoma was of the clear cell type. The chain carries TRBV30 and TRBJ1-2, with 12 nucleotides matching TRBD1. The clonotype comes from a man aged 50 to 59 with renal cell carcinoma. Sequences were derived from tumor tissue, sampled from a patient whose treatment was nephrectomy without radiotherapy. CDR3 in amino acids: CAWSTLGQGALGYTF. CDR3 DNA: TGTGCCTGGAGTACCCTGGGACAGGGGGCGCTGGGCTACACCTTC.